This T cell receptor beta chain is from a study of blood T cell repertoires in COVID-19. Study as a whole: Sites across the United States, Italy and Spain contributed samples from acute and convalescent COVID-19. Sources were T cells, B-cell-depleted T cells, or PBMCs; the material itself was cDNA or gDNA.

Individuals drawn from 24 US areas were roughly 18 to 89 years old. Recovered status applied to Cohort 3 donors who had two consecutive negative PCRs. It also applied to those with clearance or with symptom resolution. Data came from immunoSEQ multiplex PCR; TCRdb stores just in-frame clones and leaves some out. The sample lists 200,000 or so clones; 87% were seen once. This clone turned up a few times. The CDR3 length is 16 residues. V gave up 3 bases and J gave up 0 bases, with 13 bases separating them. CDR1 SGHAT and CDR2 FQDESV come from the germline V gene (reference sequence). The chain is built from TRBV11-1 and TRBJ2-3, with no clear D. The sequencing input was PBMCs or T cells enriched from blood (not recorded which). The receptor comes from a man aged 25 to 40 who had recovered from COVID-19. CDR3 sequence reads: CASSFPDTASTDTQYF. The CDR3 region has the DNA TGTGCCAGCAGCTTCCCCGACACAGCTAGCACAGATACGCAGTATTTT.